This T cell receptor beta chain emerged from a study of blood T cells in healthy people across ages. A J-beta primer mix and a sample-barcoded 5' primer were used in a second PCR of about 7 to 12 cycles. Via MiXCR, TCRdb re-called the 5' RACE reads, giving one row per CDR3 protein. The sample lists approximately 800,000 distinct CDR3 sequences, 58% seen once, with around 22% in the top ten. In regard to this clonotype: Its antigen is unknown.

The V gene end was trimmed by 6 bases and the J gene end by 3 bases; junction bases not matched to a gene: 6. The CDR3 runs to 15 residues. Germline-derived CDR1 and CDR2 are SNHLY and FYNNEI. The study's findings and limits: TCR beta diversity per million T cells fell roughly linearly with age.

The receptor was isolated from a man younger than 40 in good health. The chain has TRBV2 and TRBJ2-3; 10 bases match TRBD2. Sequencing was carried out using blood. CDR3 sequence: CASSPSGSWTDTQYF. Written as DNA, the CDR3 is TGTGCCAGCAGCCCTAGCGGGAGTTGGACAGATACGCAGTATTTT.